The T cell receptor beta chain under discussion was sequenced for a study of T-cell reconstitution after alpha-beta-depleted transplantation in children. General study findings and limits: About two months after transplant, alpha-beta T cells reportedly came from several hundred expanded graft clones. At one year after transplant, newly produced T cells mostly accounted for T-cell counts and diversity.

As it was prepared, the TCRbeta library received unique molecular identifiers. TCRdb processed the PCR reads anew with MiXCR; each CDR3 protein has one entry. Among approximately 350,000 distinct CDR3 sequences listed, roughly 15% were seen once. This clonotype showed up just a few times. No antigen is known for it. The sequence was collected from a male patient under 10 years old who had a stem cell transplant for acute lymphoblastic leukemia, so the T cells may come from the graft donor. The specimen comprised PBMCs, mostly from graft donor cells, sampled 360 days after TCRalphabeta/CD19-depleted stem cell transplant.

The CDR3, as DNA: TGCAGTGCTAGACCCGGGACAGATTACAATGAGCAGTTCTTC. This encodes CSARPGTDYNEQFF. V usage is TRBV20-1 and J usage is TRBJ2-1; TRBD1 agrees at 7 bases. The germline gives CDR1 DFQATT, CDR2 SNEGSKA (reference sequence). Unmatched junction bases numbered 5, after V lost 2 bases and J lost 4 bases. This CDR3 is 14 amino acids long.